This T cell receptor beta chain was sequenced in a study of cytomegalovirus exposure and HLA in healthy donors. This CDR3 contains 15 residues. Trimming took 3 bases from V and 7 from J; bases not matched to a gene: 6. Germline V gives CDR1 SGHNT, CDR2 YYREEE (reference sequence). On this clone: Its matching antigen is unknown.

General study results and limits: A later analysis reported that several of the most significant clusters appeared to be linked to common viral pathogens, among them Epstein-Barr virus. Testing in vitro showed a few CMV-associated chains specific for CMV antigens.

PCR employed 60 Vbeta and 13 Jbeta primers. Using immunoSEQ multiplex PCR, the repertoire was profiled, and TCRdb retains in-frame clones only, with some absent. The sample spans some 140,000 clones; the ten largest clones claim 2%. The sequencing sample was made of PBMCs. The TCR comes from a woman in her fifties or sixties in good health and CMV-seronegative. This rearrangement joins TRBV5-4 to TRBJ1-6; 8 positions agree with TRBD1. CDR3 bases: TGTGCCAGCAGCTACCGGGACAGGCTAAATTCACCCCTCCACTTT. It encodes CASSYRDRLNSPLHF.